These 26 T cell receptor beta chains originate from one sample sequenced in a study of blood T cells in healthy people across ages (dated by TCRdb to between 2015 and 2016). The library was made by 5' RACE. These reads were obtained on an Illumina HiSeq 2500. A second about 7 to 12 cycle PCR used a sample-barcoded 5' primer and a J-beta primer mix. TCRdb took the public reads, trimmed them with fastp at Q25, ran MiXCR for clone calling and kept in-frame beta chains. Rows with a matching CDR3 protein are joined into one entry that keeps the most common DNA and genes. This sample is represented by about 1.6 million distinct CDR3 sequences; around 35% of them were singletons. The top ten clonotypes cover over 9% of the sample. The sample comprised blood. These receptors all come from a young woman in good health.

The CDR3 loop is CASSQEILAGGRNEQFF. The DNA of the CDR3 is TGCGCCAGCAGCCAAGAAATCTTGGCGGGGGGCCGCAATGAGCAGTTCTTC. The V and J genes are TRBV4-1 and TRBJ2-1, with 8 bases identical to TRBD2. V was clipped by 0 bases and J by 6 bases; unmatched bases: 10. The CDR3 runs to 17 residues. Germline V CDR1 and CDR2: MGHRA, YSYEKL.

V gene TRBV20-1 combines with J gene TRBJ2-3; D unresolved. Germline V gene data show CDR1 as DFQATT and CDR2 as SNEGSKA (reference sequence). Trimming left V 6 bases short and J 6 bases short, with 13 bases between. CDR3 length: 12 residues. CDR3 nucleotides: TGCAGTGCCCACCCCCCCGGGGATACGCAGTATTTT. This gives the protein CSAHPPGDTQYF.

This clonotype was counted between two and nine times. The chain combines TRBV7-3 with TRBJ2-1, with D perhaps given as TRBD1 or TRBD2 (6 bases each). The V and J ends lost 6 bases and 5 bases respectively, with 20 bases between them. Per germline, CDR1 SGHTA and CDR2 FQGTGA. This CDR3 comprises 16 residues. CDR3 residues: CASRLGGLHFNNEQFF. CDR3 bases: TGTGCCAGCAGGCTAGGGGGACTCCACTTCAACAATGAGCAGTTCTTC.

This clonotype was detected only a few times. The V call is TRBV28, the J call TRBJ2-7; D is unclear. In germline, CDR1 is MDHEN, CDR2 SYDVKM. CDR3 length: 15 amino acids. V lost 6 bases and J 3 bases, leaving 18 bases between the germline ends. The chain's CDR3 is CASSFSWRQNYEQYF. CDR3 bases: TGTGCCAGCAGCTTCAGTTGGAGACAAAACTACGAGCAGTACTTC.

J is TRBJ2-2 and V is TRBV27, with TRBD2 identical over 9 bases. J was trimmed by 3 bases and V by 6 bases; bases with no gene match: 8. In germline, CDR1 is MNHEY, CDR2 SMNVEV (reference sequence). The CDR3 has 16 amino acids. CDR3 DNA sequence: TGTGCCAGCAGATATAATCTAGCGGGGCACACCGGGGAGCTGTTTTTT. The encoded protein is CASRYNLAGHTGELFF.

The chain uses TRBV28 and TRBJ1-5; 7 bases are a match to TRBD1. The CDR3 sequence is 15 residues long. Losses at the gene ends were 4 bases for V and 0 bases for J; bases not matched to a gene: 3. From germline, CDR1 is MDHEN and CDR2 SYDVKM. This chain's CDR3 is CASSWDSNSNQPQHF. In DNA form, the CDR3 reads TGTGCCAGCAGTTGGGACAGTAATAGCAATCAGCCCCAGCATTTT.

The chain carries TRBV7-8 and TRBJ2-1; 8 bases fit TRBD1. The CDR3 consists of 17 residues. V shed 4 bases and J 2 bases; nucleotides not matched to a gene: 10. From germline, CDR1 is SGHVS and CDR2 FQNEAQ. The CDR3 loop is CASSSFSGGVPYNEQFF. The CDR3 region has the DNA TGTGCCAGCAGCTCGTTCTCAGGGGGCGTCCCCTACAATGAGCAGTTCTTC.

This sequence joins TRBV15 and TRBJ1-4, with D possibly TRBD1 on 6 matching bases. The V gene lost 5 bases and the J gene lost 4 bases, with 11 bases spanning the gap. Looked up from germline, CDR1 is LNHNV and CDR2 is YYDKDF (reference sequence). The CDR3 is made up of 14 amino acids. The CDR3 DNA reads as TGTGCCACCAGCGCGCCGGACAGTAATGAAAAACTGTTTTTT. Protein product: CATSAPDSNEKLFF.

The chain links TRBV24-1 to TRBJ2-3; D gene unclear. CDR1 is KGHDR and CDR2 is SFDVKD in the germline V gene. The CDR3 runs to 14 residues. The V end lost 5 bases, the J end lost 1 base, and 9 bases lay between the germline ends. The CDR3 spells CATSGSPGTDTQYF. CDR3 coding DNA: TGTGCCACCAGTGGATCTCCAGGCACAGATACGCAGTATTTT.

The genes are TRBV20-1 and TRBJ2-1, with 15 bases matching TRBD2. Germline CDR1 is DFQATT and CDR2 is SNEGSKA (reference sequence). Germline trimming cut 5 bases from V and 0 bases from J; bases unmatched to any gene: 8. The CDR3 runs 18 residues. Here the CDR3 reads CSARGLAGGPPSYNEQFF. The CDR3 DNA sequence: TGCAGTGCTCGGGGACTAGCGGGAGGACCACCCTCCTACAATGAGCAGTTCTTC.

This clonotype was observed a few times. The chain has TRBV29-1 and TRBJ1-2, with D maybe TRBD1 (5 bases). CDR3 length: 15 residues. CDR1 is SQVTM, CDR2 ANQGSEA, per germline. Trimming left V 3 bases short and J 4 bases short, with 18 bases between. The CDR3 spells CSVDVGAGPRYGYTF. The CDR3 region has the DNA TGCAGCGTTGATGTCGGGGCAGGGCCCCGCTATGGCTACACCTTC.

The chain joins TRBV6-5 to TRBJ2-7; 8 bases are shared with TRBD1. With V trimmed by 4 bases and J by 0 bases, 20 bases remained unmatched. Germline V gene sequence: CDR1 MNHEY, CDR2 SVGAGI. CDR3 size: 20 residues. CDR3 in DNA: TGTGCCAGCAGTTCATCCGGACAGGGCCGTACGGGTCCGAGCTCCTACGAGCAGTACTTC. It is translated as CASSSSGQGRTGPSSYEQYF.

This chain links TRBV15 with TRBJ2-7; maybe TRBD2 (6 bases). Trimming left V 5 bases short and J 3 bases short, with 11 bases between. The germline gives CDR1 LNHNV, CDR2 YYDKDF (reference sequence). The CDR3 is 13 residues long. CDR3 sequence: CATSRDFYYEQYF. The DNA for the CDR3 is TGTGCCACCAGCCGGGACTTCTACTACGAGCAGTACTTC.

This clonotype has at least ten counts. The chain uses TRBV2 and TRBJ1-5; D unclear. CDR3 length: 13 residues. V was pared by 8 bases and J by 4 bases, with 12 bases between. From germline, CDR1 is SNHLY and CDR2 FYNNEI. The DNA of the CDR3 is TGTGCCAGCGGCAACGGGAAAAATCAGCCCCAGCATTTT. It specifies CASGNGKNQPQHF. Complete variable domain (other parts from reference TRBV2 and TRBJ1-5): EPEVTQTPSHQVTQMGQEVILRCVPISNHLYFYWYRQILGQKVEFLVSFYNNEISEKSEIFDDQFSVERPDGSNFTLKIRSTKLEDSAMYFCASGNGKNQPQHFGDGTRLSIL.

The J gene is TRBJ2-3, the V gene TRBV20-1; D gene unclear. Trimming left V 1 base short and J 2 bases short, with 7 bases between. CDR1 is DFQATT, CDR2 SNEGSKA, per germline (reference sequence). The CDR3 runs 13 residues. The CDR3 spells CSARAGFTDTQYF. The DNA of the CDR3 is TGCAGTGCTAGAGCAGGCTTCACAGATACGCAGTATTTT.

V gene TRBV9 combines with J gene TRBJ2-5; 10 nucleotides agree with TRBD2. Looked up from germline, CDR1 is SGDLS and CDR2 is YYNGEE. This CDR3 has 15 amino acids. V lost 4 bases, J lost 4 bases, and 7 bases stayed unmatched. For the CDR3, the DNA is TGTGCCAGCAGCTCCATAGCGGGAGGCTTAGAGACCCAGTACTTC. Amino acid sequence: CASSSIAGGLETQYF.

This clonotype was picked up a small number of times. This chain links TRBV13 with TRBJ1-2; 9 bases map to TRBD1. Looked up from germline, CDR1 is PRHDT and CDR2 is FYEKMQ (reference sequence). Trimming cost V 0 bases and J 7 bases; bases outside gene matches: 6. The CDR3 runs 15 residues. In DNA, the CDR3 is TGTGCCAGCAGCTTAGGCCAAGGACAGGGGATTGGCTACACCTTC. This gives the protein CASSLGQGQGIGYTF.

The chain couples TRBV14 to TRBJ2-5; D tentatively fits TRBD1 or TRBD2 (5 bases each). V shed 0 bases and J shed 2 bases, with 10 bases lying between them. CDR3 length equals 15 residues. CDR1 and CDR2 (germline): SGHDN, FVKESK. CDR3 residues: CASSQDAGTQETQYF. CDR3 DNA: TGTGCCAGCAGCCAAGACGCCGGGACGCAAGAGACCCAGTACTTC.

The chain has TRBV28 and TRBJ2-1; the match to TRBD1 covers 9 bases. J was trimmed by 5 bases and V by 2 bases; bases with no gene match: 7. CDR1 is MDHEN and CDR2 is SYDVKM in the germline V gene. The CDR3 runs 16 residues. CDR3 amino acids: CASSLPGQGWNNEQFF. The CDR3 DNA sequence: TGTGCCAGCAGTTTACCGGGACAGGGTTGGAACAATGAGCAGTTCTTC.

This chain links TRBV6-1 with TRBJ2-7, with 7 nucleotides matching TRBD2. V dropped 2 bases and J dropped 3; count of bases not matched to a gene: 4. The CDR3 sequence is 14 residues long. Germline assignment: CDR1 MNHNS and CDR2 SASEGT. CDR3 amino acids: CASSEKRGNYEQYF. In nucleotides, the CDR3 is TGTGCCAGCAGTGAAAAGCGGGGAAACTACGAGCAGTACTTC.

The rearrangement links TRBV5-6 to TRBJ2-1, with TRBD1 matching 9 bases. The V gene's germline CDR1 is SGHDT and CDR2 YYEEEE. The J segment lost 5 bases and the V segment lost 2 bases, leaving 5 bases of the junction unmatched. The CDR3 is made up of 15 amino acids. DNA for the CDR3: TGTGCCAGCAGCTTACTAAGGGACAGGGACAATGAGCAGTTCTTC. It codes for CASSLLRDRDNEQFF.

The table lists this clonotype with a few counts. The rearrangement uses TRBV4-1 and TRBJ1-4; D unresolved. The V end was cut by 1 base, the J end by 8 bases, with 11 bases between. The CDR3 extends over 14 amino acids. Germline CDR1 is MGHRA and CDR2 is YSYEKL. The CDR3 loop is CASSQVGQGEKLFF. Here the CDR3 DNA reads TGCGCCAGCAGCCAAGTAGGCCAAGGGGAAAAACTGTTTTTT.

The chain couples TRBV20-1 to TRBJ2-4; D remains ambiguous. This CDR3 region has 14 residues. Germline lookup yields CDR1 DFQATT and CDR2 SNEGSKA (reference sequence). The V end was cut by 5 bases, the J end by 0 bases, with 11 bases between. CDR3 in amino acids: CSAPVVSAKNIQYF. DNA of the CDR3: TGCAGTGCTCCGGTAGTCTCAGCCAAAAACATTCAGTACTTC.

With regard to this clonotype: The CDR3 carries no conserved terminal phenylalanine or tryptophan, so it likely arises from a read error. This chain joins TRBV12-3 or TRBV12-4 and TRBJ2-3; TRBD2 might be the D (7 bases). V lost 1 base and J 10 bases, leaving 18 bases between the germline ends. The CDR3 loop spans 15 amino acids. CDR3 coding DNA: TGTGCCAGCAGTTTAGGCGGCGGGGGCGCTGATGCGCAGTATTCT. This sequence encodes CASSLGGGGADAQYS.

This clonotype has just a few counts. The chain uses TRBV5-6 and TRBJ1-1; 9 nucleotides line up with TRBD1. J gave up 0 bases and V 4 bases, and 4 bases lay outside the gene matches. The CDR3 loop spans 15 amino acids. The germline CDR1 and CDR2 sequences are SGHDT and YYEEEE. The CDR3 DNA reads as TGTGCCAGCAGCCTTCGGGACAGGGTGAACACTGAAGCTTTCTTT. Translated: CASSLRDRVNTEAFF. Drawing the rest from reference TRBV5-6 and TRBJ1-1, the complete variable domain is DAGVTQSPTHLIKTRGQQVTLRCSPKSGHDTVSWYQQALGQGPQFIFQYYEEEERQRGNFPDRFSGHQFPNYSSELNVNALLLGDSALYLCASSLRDRVNTEAFFGQGTRLTVV.

A word on this clonotype: At one end the junction does not follow the germline gene, possibly because of a read error. The chain couples TRBV6-1 to TRBJ2-3; 7 bases are a match to TRBD2. The CDR3 covers 16 residues. Germline-derived CDR1 and CDR2 are MNHNS and SASEGT. CDR3 residues: CASRAGGAGITDAQYF. The CDR3 nucleotides are TGCGCCAGCAGGGCCGGTGGAGCGGGAATCACAGATGCGCAGTATTTT.